This TCR beta chain was profiled in a study of blood T cell repertoires in COVID-19. In the study overall: Sample material is recorded as cDNA or gDNA derived from T cells, B-cell-depleted T cells, or PBMCs.

Method: immunoSEQ multiplex PCR; TCRdb's copy keeps in-frame clones and lacks some. Of about 110,000 clones listed, around 79% are singletons. The sample was peripheral blood. The sequence came from a man aged 70 or older with active or convalescent COVID-19.

The CDR3 sequence is CASSLGPGYEQYF. The CDR3 nucleotides are TGCGCCAGCAGTCTGGGCCCCGGCTACGAGCAGTACTTC. V gene TRBV10-1 combines with J gene TRBJ2-7; D gene ambiguous. The CDR3 extends over 13 amino acids. With 5 bases removed from V and 3 bases from J, the gap between germline ends came to 11 bases. CDR1 and CDR2 from the germline V gene are WNHNN and SYGVQD (reference sequence).